Presented here are 32 T cell receptor beta chains from one specimen sequenced in a study of identical twins. In TCRdb, the 5' RACE reads were re-called with MiXCR into one record per CDR3 protein. The sample has around 960,000 distinct CDR3 sequences; 9% to 15% are singletons. This sample was also put to use in a study of yellow fever vaccine responses in identical twins.

Material: PBMCs. The origin of the receptors is a woman between 18 and 30 years old in good health.

This clonotype was recorded a few times. In nucleotides, the CDR3 is TGTGCCAGCAGCACTACCCGGGACAGGGGAGGAGAGCAGTACTTC. The encoded protein is CASSTTRDRGGEQYF. The gene calls are TRBV7-9 and TRBJ2-7, with 10 bases matching TRBD1. In germline, CDR1 is SEHNR, CDR2 FQNEAQ (reference sequence). V lost 5 bases and J lost 7; bases outside the gene matches: 11. The CDR3 covers 15 residues.

This chain links TRBV6-1 with TRBJ1-4; D perhaps matches TRBD1 (5 bases). The V end was cut by 6 bases, the J end by 3 bases, with 11 bases between. Germline CDR1 MNHNS, CDR2 SASEGT. The CDR3 runs 14 residues. CDR3 in DNA: TGTGCCAGCAGGCCTGACAGAGCTAATGAAAAACTGTTTTTT. It specifies CASRPDRANEKLFF.

V and J are TRBV27 and TRBJ2-7; 8 nucleotides agree with TRBD2. Germline V gene lookup returns CDR1 MNHEY and CDR2 SMNVEV (reference sequence). CDR3 length: 17 residues. The J segment lost 6 bases and the V segment lost 4 bases, leaving 17 bases of the junction unmatched. The CDR3 loop is CASSSSTGLGPRVEQYF. CDR3 DNA: TGTGCCAGCAGTTCCTCAACGGGACTAGGGCCGCGGGTCGAGCAGTACTTC.

The chain uses TRBV20-1 and TRBJ2-3, with no clear D. CDR3 length: 15 residues. Germline V gene sequence: CDR1 DFQATT, CDR2 SNEGSKA (reference sequence). Trimming left V 0 bases short and J 6 bases short, with 16 bases between. The CDR3 coding sequence is TGCAGTGCTAGAGATTTTCTCGCTGGGGTGGATACGCAGTATTTT. Its protein product is CSARDFLAGVDTQYF.

This clonotype showed up many times. This CDR3 is CASRRTGNQETQYF. CDR3 sequence (DNA): TGTGCCAGCAGACGGACAGGGAACCAAGAGACCCAGTACTTC. The chain couples TRBV14 to TRBJ2-5; TRBD1 aligns across 8 bases. Trimming at V came to 6 bases and at J to 0 bases, leaving 3 bases not matched to a gene. Per the germline V gene, CDR1 is SGHDN and CDR2 is FVKESK. The CDR3 consists of 14 residues.

A few counts support this clonotype. The rearrangement links TRBV6-1 to TRBJ1-1; no definite D call. The CDR3 has 15 residues. The germline CDR1 and CDR2 sequences are MNHNS and SASEGT. Trimming pared 4 bases from V and 6 bases from J, leaving 18 bases between. CDR3 DNA sequence: TGTGCCAGCAGTGCCCTACGGTATGGAAGTGCTGAAGCTTTCTTT. Translating gives CASSALRYGSAEAFF.

This clonotype was detected a few times. The J gene is TRBJ2-3, the V gene TRBV29-1; D is perhaps TRBD1 (5 bases). The CDR3 runs to 18 residues. V shed 2 bases and J shed 3 bases, with 24 bases lying between them. Germline V gene data show CDR1 as SQVTM and CDR2 as ANQGSEA. The CDR3 here is CSVENLYEVRQKTDTQYF. DNA for the CDR3: TGCAGCGTTGAAAATCTATACGAAGTTAGACAGAAGACAGATACGCAGTATTTT.

This clonotype was observed a handful of times. J is TRBJ2-7 and V is TRBV6-1; D is uncertain. The CDR3 sequence is 12 residues long. Looked up from germline, CDR1 is MNHNS and CDR2 is SASEGT. V shed 2 bases and J shed 4 bases, with 6 bases lying between them. In nucleotides, the CDR3 is TGTGCCAGCAGTGAAAGTGGTTACGAGCAGTACTTC. Its protein is CASSESGYEQYF.

This clonotype was picked up a small number of times. The rearrangement links TRBV9 to TRBJ2-1; 12 nucleotides match TRBD2. This CDR3 contains 17 residues. The V and J ends lost 0 bases and 11 bases, in that order; junction bases with no gene match: 12. Germline assignment: CDR1 SGDLS and CDR2 YYNGEE. CDR3 loop: CASSVVERLAGAPQQFF. The CDR3 DNA is TGTGCCAGCAGCGTAGTAGAAAGACTAGCGGGAGCCCCACAGCAGTTCTTC.

The V gene is TRBV6-2 or TRBV6-3, the J gene TRBJ1-5, with D maybe TRBD1 (6 bases). CDR1 MNHEY and CDR2 SVGEGT come from the germline V gene. Trimming removed 7 bases from V and 0 bases from J, with 10 bases in between. CDR3 length: 14 amino acids. Here the CDR3 DNA reads TGTGCCAGCAAAACAGGGTATAGCAATCAGCCCCAGCATTTT. Translated, it gives CASKTGYSNQPQHF.

The gene calls are TRBV27 and TRBJ1-1, with 7 bases identical to TRBD1. The CDR3 loop spans 14 amino acids. The germline CDR1 and CDR2 sequences are MNHEY and SMNVEV (reference sequence). Unmatched junction bases numbered 7, after V lost 7 bases and J lost 2 bases. Here the CDR3 reads CASTQTGINTEAFF. DNA for the CDR3: TGTGCCAGCACCCAGACAGGGATTAACACTGAAGCTTTCTTT.

In its sample, this clonotype was seen many times. The rearrangement uses TRBV2 and TRBJ2-1; 12 nucleotides align to TRBD2. CDR3 length: 14 amino acids. Germline-derived CDR1 and CDR2 are SNHLY and FYNNEI. J lost 6 bases, V lost 6 bases, and 3 bases had no gene match. The chain's CDR3 is CASRGLAGFNEQFF. The CDR3 nucleotides are TGTGCCAGCAGGGGACTAGCGGGCTTCAATGAGCAGTTCTTC.

This clonotype has at least ten counts. At one boundary the junction diverges from the germline segment, which might be a read error. The chain uses TRBV15 and TRBJ1-1; 8 bases agree with TRBD1. Germline V gives CDR1 LNHNV, CDR2 YYDKDF (reference sequence). CDR3 length equals 13 residues. This CDR3 is CATTRGQGANAFF. CDR3 nucleotide sequence: TGTGCCACCACCAGAGGTCAGGGGGCGAATGCTTTCTTT. Based on the CDR3 plus reference TRBV15 and TRBJ1-1, the full variable domain is DAMVIQNPRYQVTQFGKPVTLSCSQTLNHNVMYWYQQKSSQAPKLLFHYYDKDFNNEADTPDNFQSRRPNTSFCFLDIRSPGLGDTAMYLCATTRGQGANAFFGQGTRLTVV.

This clonotype was counted between two and nine times. The J gene is TRBJ2-5, the V gene TRBV12-3 or TRBV12-4; 14 bases align to TRBD2. This CDR3 spans 15 amino acids. V dropped 7 bases and J dropped 2; count of bases not matched to a gene: 3. The CDR3 region has the DNA TGTGCCAGCAAAAGGACTAGCGGGGGGCAAGAGACCCAGTACTTC. It encodes CASKRTSGGQETQYF.

This clonotype was seen a few times. The chain joins TRBV5-1 to TRBJ2-7, with 8 positions matching TRBD1. Per the germline V gene, CDR1 is SGHRS and CDR2 is YFSETQ. The CDR3 consists of 15 residues. V shed 3 bases, J shed 2 bases, and the junction held 7 bases outside the gene matches. For the CDR3, the DNA is TGCGCCAGCAGCTCCCGACAGGGGTTGACCTACGAGCAGTACTTC. Translated, it gives CASSSRQGLTYEQYF.

This clonotype has ten or more counts. V gene TRBV10-1 combines with J gene TRBJ2-2; unclear D gene. Per germline, CDR1 WNHNN and CDR2 SYGVQD (reference sequence). Between the trimmed V and J ends, which lost 4 bases and 1 base, there was a span of 4 bases. The CDR3 has 13 residues. CDR3: CASSAVNTGELFF. The CDR3 nucleotides are TGCGCCAGCAGTGCGGTGAACACCGGGGAGCTGTTTTTT.

This clonotype has at least ten counts. This chain connects TRBV29-1 to TRBJ2-1; 10 positions agree with TRBD1. Germline V gene sequence: CDR1 SQVTM, CDR2 ANQGSEA. Trimming at V came to 7 bases and at J to 3 bases, leaving 3 bases not matched to a gene. This CDR3 contains 13 residues. The CDR3 loop is CSGRTGGYNEQFF. The CDR3 DNA reads TGCAGCGGGAGGACAGGGGGCTACAATGAGCAGTTCTTC.

This clonotype has just a few counts. This chain uses TRBV12-3 or TRBV12-4 with TRBJ2-7; 10 nucleotides match TRBD1. V shed 2 bases and J 6 bases; nucleotides not matched to a gene: 4. This CDR3 has 14 amino acids. CDR3 sequence (DNA): TGTGCCAGCAGTTTAAAGGGACAGGGGATCGAGCAGTACTTC. Its translation: CASSLKGQGIEQYF.

V and J are TRBV20-1 and TRBJ1-6, with 7 bases lining up with TRBD1. V was pared by 0 bases and J by 6 bases, with 8 bases of the junction left unmatched. Germline V gene sequence: CDR1 DFQATT, CDR2 SNEGSKA (reference sequence). This CDR3 is 16 amino acids long. The chain's CDR3 is CSARDPQGTSNSPLHF. CDR3 sequence (DNA): TGCAGTGCTAGAGATCCACAGGGGACGAGTAATTCACCCCTCCACTTT.

The chain uses TRBV12-3 or TRBV12-4 and TRBJ2-1, with 8 nucleotides matching TRBD2. The length of the CDR3 is 15 residues. Trimming cost V 6 bases and J 1 base; bases outside gene matches: 5. The CDR3 DNA reads as TGTGCCAGCAGGGGGGCTAGCGGGTCCTACAATGAGCAGTTCTTC. The encoded protein is CASRGASGSYNEQFF.

This clonotype was recorded many times. V gene TRBV2 combines with J gene TRBJ2-2; 14 bases are a match to TRBD2. V shed 6 bases, J shed 6 bases, and the junction held 3 bases outside the gene matches. The length of the CDR3 is 15 residues. Germline lookup yields CDR1 SNHLY and CDR2 FYNNEI. The CDR3 region is CASSRTSGGPGELFF. In DNA form, the CDR3 reads TGTGCCAGCAGCCGGACTAGCGGGGGGCCCGGGGAGCTGTTTTTT.

This clonotype was picked up a small number of times. J is TRBJ2-1 and V is TRBV28, with 10 nucleotides matching TRBD2. CDR3 length: 18 amino acids. J was trimmed by 7 bases and V by 5 bases; bases with no gene match: 17. Germline V lookup: CDR1 MDHEN, CDR2 SYDVKM. The CDR3 loop reads CASSVTFTSGNFRNEQFF. Here the CDR3 DNA reads TGTGCCAGCAGTGTAACTTTCACTAGCGGGAACTTCAGGAATGAGCAGTTCTTC.

The chain carries TRBV2 and TRBJ2-1; 9 bases map to TRBD2. Trimming cost V 8 bases and J 0 bases; bases outside gene matches: 17. The CDR3 spans 19 residues. Germline CDR1 is SNHLY and CDR2 is FYNNEI. CDR3 in amino acids: CASRDSPSGGSSSYNEQFF. The CDR3 coding sequence is TGTGCCAGCCGAGACTCCCCCAGCGGGGGGTCGAGCTCCTACAATGAGCAGTTCTTC. Drawing the rest from reference TRBV2 and TRBJ2-1, the complete variable domain is EPEVTQTPSHQVTQMGQEVILRCVPISNHLYFYWYRQILGQKVEFLVSFYNNEISEKSEIFDDQFSVERPDGSNFTLKIRSTKLEDSAMYFCASRDSPSGGSSSYNEQFFGPGTRLTVL.

The chain couples TRBV10-3 to TRBJ2-3; D is perhaps TRBD2 (6 bases). Germline lookup yields CDR1 ENHRY and CDR2 SYGVKD. There are 14 residues in the CDR3. The V gene lost 10 bases and the J gene lost 2 bases, with 16 bases spanning the gap. CDR3: CATRPAGSTDTQYF. As DNA, the CDR3 is TGTGCCACGCGTCCCGCGGGGTCCACAGATACGCAGTATTTT.

At least ten counts were recorded for this clonotype. The V and J genes are TRBV6-1 and TRBJ1-5, with 9 bases that match TRBD1. Per the germline V gene, CDR1 is MNHNS and CDR2 is SASEGT. J lost 5 bases, V lost 1 base, and 3 bases had no gene match. The CDR3 extends over 15 amino acids. CDR3 amino acids: CASSEEGQGYQPQHF. The CDR3 DNA follows: TGTGCCAGCAGTGAAGAGGGACAGGGCTATCAGCCCCAGCATTTT.

The V and J genes are TRBV15 and TRBJ2-6; unclear D gene. V was cut by 5 bases and J by 2 bases, with 16 bases left in between. CDR1 is LNHNV and CDR2 is YYDKDF in the germline V gene (reference sequence). The CDR3 has 17 amino acids. In nucleotides, the CDR3 is TGTGCCACCAGCCTATTTGTTAGGGCGGCTGGGGCCAACGTCCTGACTTTC. Amino acids: CATSLFVRAAGANVLTF. The full variable domain, in which reference TRBV15 and TRBJ2-6 provide the parts outside the CDR3, is DAMVIQNPRYQVTQFGKPVTLSCSQTLNHNVMYWYQQKSSQAPKLLFHYYDKDFNNEADTPDNFQSRRPNTSFCFLDIRSPGLGDTAMYLCATSLFVRAAGANVLTFGAGSRLTVL.

The CDR3 here is CASSQLRGGLAVASSYNEQFF. The CDR3 coding sequence is TGCGCCAGCAGCCAACTTCGGGGGGGGCTAGCGGTAGCGAGCTCCTACAATGAGCAGTTCTTC. The chain has TRBV4-1 and TRBJ2-1; 8 nucleotides agree with TRBD2. This CDR3 is built from 21 residues. The germline V gene encodes CDR1 MGHRA and CDR2 YSYEKL. After removal of 2 bases from V and 0 bases from J, the junction contained 18 bases not matched to a gene.

This clonotype was seen repeatedly, ten times or more. The chain has TRBV28 and TRBJ2-7; 8 nucleotides match TRBD1. Trimming cost V 8 bases and J 4 bases; bases outside gene matches: 10. CDR3 size: 14 residues. Germline V gives CDR1 MDHEN, CDR2 SYDVKM. The CDR3 spells CASSHGDRGYEQYV. The CDR3 bases are TGTGCCAGCTCTCATGGCGACAGGGGTTACGAGCAGTACGTC.

The chain links TRBV5-1 to TRBJ2-2; a possible D gene is TRBD1 (5 bases). V was trimmed by 3 bases and J by 7 bases, leaving 19 bases between them. The CDR3 contains 16 residues. Germline CDR1 SGHRS, CDR2 YFSETQ. CDR3 sequence reads: CASSSGGGAGVGELFF. The CDR3 DNA reads as TGCGCCAGCAGCTCCGGTGGTGGGGCTGGGGTCGGGGAGCTGTTTTTT.

In this sample, this clonotype turned up a few times. Here the CDR3 DNA reads TGTGCCAGCAGTTTGAGGGATTTTAGTAATGAAAAACTGTTTTTT. This translates into CASSLRDFSNEKLFF. V gene TRBV28 combines with J gene TRBJ1-4; D is unresolved. V lost 3 bases and J lost 4, with 12 bases in between. Germline V gene lookup returns CDR1 MDHEN and CDR2 SYDVKM. The CDR3 is made up of 15 amino acids.

This clonotype was seen a handful of times. The gene calls are TRBV7-8 and TRBJ1-5, with D possibly matching TRBD1 (6 bases). This CDR3 has 15 amino acids. Deletions cut 5 bases from V and 2 bases from J, with 13 bases between. Per the germline V gene, CDR1 is SGHVS and CDR2 is FQNEAQ. CDR3 DNA: TGTGCCAGCAGCCCACAGGGTCGGGGCAATCAGCCCCAGCATTTT. This encodes CASSPQGRGNQPQHF.

This clonotype was detected ten times or more. The V call is TRBV20-1, the J call TRBJ1-5; TRBD1 is a possible D gene (6 bases). Between the trimmed V and J ends, which lost 5 bases and 6 bases, there was a span of 17 bases. This CDR3 has 14 amino acids. The germline V gene encodes CDR1 DFQATT and CDR2 SNEGSKA (reference sequence). CDR3 DNA: TGCAGTGCTCCATCAGGGGCGGGAAGTCAGCCCCAGCATTTT. The encoded protein is CSAPSGAGSQPQHF.